The present TCR beta chain was sequenced within a study of T cells in localized non-small cell lung cancer. Study conclusions and caveats: Without multi-region sequencing, intratumor heterogeneity could not be excluded.

In germline, CDR1 is SGHTA, CDR2 FQGNSA. V dropped 3 bases and J dropped 4; count of bases not matched to a gene: 9. The CDR3 runs to 15 residues. About this clone itself: Its antigen remains unknown.

Produced via immunoSEQ multiplex PCR; TCRdb's table is partial and in-frame only. The sample includes 65,000 to 80,000 clones, approximately 88% of them seen just once. This clonotype was obtained from a female donor aged 60 or older with stage I lung adenocarcinoma. This chain connects TRBV7-2 to TRBJ2-7; 7 bases align to TRBD2. Sequencing was performed on peripheral blood, taken before any cancer treatment. The DNA of the CDR3 is TGTGCCAGCAGCTTTCAGCGGGGAGGAGCGTACGAGCAGTACTTC. Translating gives CASSFQRGGAYEQYF. The whole variable domain, remainder taken from reference TRBV7-2 and TRBJ2-7, is GAGVSQSPSNKVTEKGKDVELRCDPISGHTALYWYRQSLGQGLEFLIYFQGNSAPDKSGLPSDRFSAERTGGSVSTLTIQRTQQEDSAVYLCASSFQRGGAYEQYFGPGTRLTVT.